The T cell receptor (beta chain) under discussion was sequenced for a study of CD8 T cells in ankylosing spondylitis. Overall study findings and caveats: Clones linked to disease, bearing a CD8+ phenotype, were relatively rare in peripheral blood.

Ten or more counts support this clonotype. Its target is not known. Quantitative 5'-RACE with molecular barcodes generated TCR beta libraries. TCRdb re-called the 5' RACE reads with MiXCR, one entry per CDR3 protein. Of a few hundred thousand distinct CDR3 sequences listed, about 10% are singletons. The CDR3 covers 13 residues. Between the trimmed V and J ends, which lost 0 bases and 8 bases, there was a span of 11 bases. Germline values: CDR1 SGHRS, CDR2 YFSETQ. The chain joins TRBV5-1 to TRBJ1-2; D unresolved. This receptor was taken from a male donor with ankylosing spondylitis or in good health (not recorded which). Sequencing was done on a sample of blood, either unsorted or a sorted T cell fraction (not recorded which). This chain's CDR3 is CASSLGTEKGYTF. The CDR3 bases are TGCGCCAGCAGCTTGGGAACTGAAAAGGGCTACACCTTC.